This is a list of T cell receptor beta chains from one sample in a study of T-cell reconstitution after alpha-beta-depleted transplantation in children. In TCRdb, the PCR reads were re-called with MiXCR into one record per CDR3 protein. The sample holds approximately 800,000 distinct CDR3 sequences, less than 20% seen once. This sample comprised PBMCs, mostly from graft donor cells, obtained 360 days after TCRalphabeta/CD19-depleted stem cell transplant. Every receptor here comes from a male patient younger than 18 who had a stem cell transplant for acute lymphoblastic leukemia, so the T cells may come from the graft donor. CDR3s include the opening cysteine and the closing phenylalanine or tryptophan. The D gene is left open where the match is weak.

-,TRBV20-1,CSADRDSYEQYF
TRBD2,TRBV27,CASSLASGSLSKNEQFF
-,TRBV5-1,CASSLGESQETQYF
TRBD1,TRBV4-2,CASSQEGQGGYGYTF
-,TRBV7-2,CASSLFLARAEQFF
TRBD2,TRBV20-1,CSARDATSGTYEQYF
-,TRBV19,CASMVAGGQPQHF
TRBD2,TRBV5-1,CASSLAIGLVWENEQFF
-,TRBV10-1,CASNGQFTDTQYF
-,TRBV4-1,CASSQAGDEQFF
-,TRBV6-5,CASNTGRGGEKLFF
TRBD2,TRBV5-1,CVSSLGTSGSTDTQYF
TRBD2,TRBV27,CASSSPSSGRGETQYF
-,TRBV6-1,CASSKNTGELFF
-,TRBV27,CASSLKSGLMNTEAFF